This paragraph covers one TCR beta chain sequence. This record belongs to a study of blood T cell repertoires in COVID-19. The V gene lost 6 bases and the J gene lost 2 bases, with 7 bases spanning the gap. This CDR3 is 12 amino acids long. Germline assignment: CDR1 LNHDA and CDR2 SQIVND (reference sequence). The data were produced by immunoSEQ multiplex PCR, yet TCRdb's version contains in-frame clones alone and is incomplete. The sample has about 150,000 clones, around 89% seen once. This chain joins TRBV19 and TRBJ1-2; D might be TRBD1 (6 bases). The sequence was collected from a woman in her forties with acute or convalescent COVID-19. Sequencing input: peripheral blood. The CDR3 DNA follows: TGTGCCAGTAGCGACAGGAACTATGGCTACACCTTC. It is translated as CASSDRNYGYTF.